This T cell receptor beta chain was profiled in a study of blood T cell repertoires in COVID-19. Study-wide background: Sample material is recorded as cDNA or gDNA derived from T cells, B-cell-depleted T cells, or PBMCs.

During active infection, Seattle patients enrolled and were then monitored through disease. The germline V gene encodes CDR1 MNHEY and CDR2 SVGAGI. The CDR3 runs 14 residues. With 5 bases clipped from V and 2 bases from J, the junction kept 5 bases outside the gene matches. As originally analysed: Estimated nucleated cell counts came from reference gene primer amplification. The table came from immunoSEQ multiplex PCR; TCRdb's copy has only in-frame clones and leaves some out. Clone size and V and J calls were adopted from that table, with D and trimming inferred from the DNA. Of about 180,000 clones in the sample, around 83% were seen once.

The sample consisted of peripheral blood. The V gene is TRBV6-5, the J gene TRBJ2-5; 7 bases line up with TRBD1. The clonotype originates from a woman aged 45 to 65 with COVID-19, enrolled during active disease. This CDR3 reads CASSHGTAQETQYF. The CDR3 nucleotides are TGTGCCAGCAGTCACGGGACAGCTCAAGAGACCCAGTACTTC.